The clone carrying this T cell receptor beta chain is a singleton in its sample. Its antigen is as yet unknown. Sequencing was performed with immunoSEQ multiplex PCR; in TCRdb, only in-frame clones are kept and a portion is missing. The sample shows about 40,000 clones, 65% to 70% of them seen only once. The source of the sample is a study of cytotoxic CD8 clonotypes in ibrutinib-treated CLL. Study overall: Responses: approximately 25 partial, 2 complete; after median around 70 months, roughly 15 stayed remitted, roughly 12 progressed. Response samples came after a median about 11 months of treatment, range 6 to 36.

Unmatched junction bases numbered 21, after V lost 4 bases and J lost 1 base. Germline V gives CDR1 LGHNA, CDR2 YNFKEQ. The CDR3 sequence is 22 residues long. Study-level points and caveats: Before falling back toward baseline at progression, clonality had risen at the time of ibrutinib response.

This chain connects TRBV4-2 to TRBJ2-3, with 12 bases matching TRBD2. The sample here was PBMCs, taken at disease progression, from a patient treated with ibrutinib. The receptor's source is a human donor with chronic lymphocytic leukemia. DNA of the CDR3: TGTGCCAGCAGCCCTCCCGATGGGACTAGCGGGCTGGCCCCCTCCGGCACAGATACGCAGTATTTT. Translated, it gives CASSPPDGTSGLAPSGTDTQYF.